The present entry profiles one T cell receptor (beta chain) with its context. Its matching antigen is unknown. Method: immunoSEQ multiplex PCR; TCRdb's copy keeps in-frame clones and lacks some. The repertoire holds under 350,000 clones, about nine tenths seen once, with 15% to 20% in the top ten. V lost 7 bases, J lost 5 bases, and 15 bases lay in between. The CDR3 spans 14 residues. Germline assignment: CDR1 WSHSY and CDR2 SAAADI. These data originate in a study of shared clonotypes between healthy human individuals. Donors were Caucasian adults residing in Nashville, Tennessee, USA. General study findings and limits: Clonotype sharing among the donors was expected to vary with sequencing depth. Represented diversity (both genetic and exposure-history) was limited by the small number of donors. Tissue TCR repertoires likely differ from these blood-only repertoires.

This sequence originates from a man between 18 and 29 years old in good health. The sample was memory CD8+ T cells sorted from blood. The subset was: CD45RO+ cells pooled with CCR7-negative TemRA cells. The gene calls are TRBV10-2 and TRBJ2-1; D might be TRBD1 (6 bases). CDR3 protein: CASKESDRHNEQFF. The CDR3 DNA reads as TGCGCCAGCAAGGAATCTGACAGGCACAATGAGCAGTTCTTC.